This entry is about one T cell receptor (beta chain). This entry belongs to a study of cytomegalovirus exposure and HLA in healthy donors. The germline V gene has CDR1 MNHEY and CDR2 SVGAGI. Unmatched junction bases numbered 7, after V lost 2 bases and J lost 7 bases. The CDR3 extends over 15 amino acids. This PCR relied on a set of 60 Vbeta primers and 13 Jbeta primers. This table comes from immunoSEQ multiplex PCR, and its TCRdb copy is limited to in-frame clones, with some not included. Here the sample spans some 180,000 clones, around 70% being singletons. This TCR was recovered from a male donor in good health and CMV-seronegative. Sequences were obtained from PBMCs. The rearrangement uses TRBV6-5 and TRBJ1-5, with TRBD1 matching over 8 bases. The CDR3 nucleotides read TGTGCCAGCAGTTACGGCAGGGGGCTAAAACAGCCCCAGCATTTT. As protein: CASSYGRGLKQPQHF.